Following are 21 T cell receptor beta chains from one sample sequenced in a study of Graves' ophthalmopathy and Graves' hyperthyroidism. Amplification of TCR beta CDR3 regions used RNA transcripts. Second-round multiplex PCR came after first-round RT-PCR with HTBI primers. TCRdb ran MiXCR on the multiplex PCR reads and lists one entry per CDR3 protein. The sample records tens of thousands of distinct CDR3 sequences, roughly half being singletons. The sample comprised peripheral blood. The source is an adult woman with Graves' ophthalmopathy.

The chain carries TRBV6-1 and TRBJ2-7, with D maybe TRBD2 (6 bases). V dropped 7 bases and J dropped 0 bases, with 10 bases sitting between them. Looked up from germline, CDR1 is MNHNS and CDR2 is SASEGT. This CDR3 region has 13 residues. Here the CDR3 DNA reads TGTGCCAGCAAGGGAGGAAGCTCCTACGAGCAGTACTTC. Translation: CASKGGSSYEQYF.

By share, this clonotype counts as medium-sized. CDR3 bases: TGTGCCAGCAGCTTAGGCGGGACAGGTTATGGCTACACCTTC. Its protein product is CASSLGGTGYGYTF. This chain connects TRBV7-2 to TRBJ1-2, with 8 bases fitting TRBD1. From germline, CDR1 is SGHTA and CDR2 FQGNSA. The CDR3 loop spans 14 amino acids. J lost 5 bases, V lost 1 base, and 3 bases had no gene match.

About this clonotype: The CDR3 carries no conserved terminal phenylalanine or tryptophan, so it likely arises from a read error. This CDR3 reads CASSAGLAGVGSYEQYL. CDR3 DNA: TGTGCCAGCAGTGCGGGACTAGCGGGAGTAGGCTCCTACGAGCAGTACCTC. This chain connects TRBV9 to TRBJ2-7; 14 bases map to TRBD2. With 5 bases clipped from V and 0 bases from J, the junction kept 7 bases outside the gene matches. There are 17 residues in the CDR3. Germline V gene lookup returns CDR1 SGDLS and CDR2 YYNGEE.

The table lists this clonotype with a few counts. A read error may be the cause here, since a much bigger clone is one base away. The chain recombines TRBV30 with TRBJ2-7; D uncertain. V dropped 3 bases and J dropped 3 bases, with 15 bases sitting between them. Germline V lookup: CDR1 GTSNPN, CDR2 SVGIG (reference sequence). This CDR3 region has 14 residues. The CDR3 region is CAWSEDGRSYEQYF. CDR3 in DNA: TGTGCCTGGAGCGAAGACGGACGGAGCTACGAGCAGTACTTC.

The rearrangement links TRBV3-1 to TRBJ1-1, with TRBD1 matching over 10 bases. The CDR3 runs 15 residues. Germline assignment: CDR1 LGHDT and CDR2 YNNKEL (reference sequence). V shed 3 bases, J shed 5 bases, and the junction held 6 bases outside the gene matches. The CDR3 protein is CASSHGTGVGTEAFF. The CDR3 DNA is TGTGCCAGCAGCCACGGGACAGGGGTTGGTACTGAAGCTTTCTTT.

This clonotype occurred once. The chain carries TRBV7-2 and TRBJ2-3; 9 nucleotides match TRBD1. This CDR3 has 15 amino acids. Germline CDR1 SGHTA, CDR2 FQGNSA. Losses at the gene ends were 2 bases for V and 11 bases for J; bases not matched to a gene: 11. The CDR3 loop is CASSLRDRVYNEQYF. Written as DNA, the CDR3 is TGTGCCAGCAGCTTAAGGGACAGGGTCTACAATGAGCAGTATTTT. Filled out from reference TRBV7-2 and TRBJ2-3, the complete variable domain reads GAGVSQSPSNKVTEKGKDVELRCDPISGHTALYWYRQSLGQGLEFLIYFQGNSAPDKSGLPSDRFSAERTGGSVSTLTIQRTQQEDSAVYLCASSLRDRVYNEQYFGPGTRLTVL.

This clonotype was observed many times. CDR3 nucleotides: TGTGCCAGCAGTTTATGGCGGAACACTGAAGCTTTCTTT. It translates to CASSLWRNTEAFF. The chain joins TRBV12-3 or TRBV12-4 to TRBJ1-1; D gene uncertain. The V end lost 2 bases, the J end lost 1 base, and 5 bases lay between the germline ends. The CDR3 contains 13 residues.

This clonotype was detected many times. The J gene is TRBJ1-6, the V gene TRBV20-1, with a weak D call TRBD1 (6 bases). The CDR3 is 16 amino acids. The V gene lost 0 bases and the J gene lost 7 bases, with 16 bases spanning the gap. CDR1 DFQATT and CDR2 SNEGSKA come from the germline V gene (reference sequence). DNA of the CDR3: TGCAGTGCTAGAGATGACGAAAGGGGGGAGAATTCACCCCTCCACTTT. Its protein product is CSARDDERGENSPLHF.

The table lists this clonotype with many counts. This rearrangement joins TRBV5-6 to TRBJ2-5, with D perhaps TRBD1 or TRBD2 (5 bases each). The germline V gene has CDR1 SGHDT and CDR2 YYEEEE. Trimming left V 4 bases short and J 7 bases short, with 14 bases between. The CDR3 is 13 residues long. CDR3 sequence (DNA): TGTGCCAGCAGCCTGGTCAGGGCGGGGACCCAGTACTTC. Its translation is CASSLVRAGTQYF.

In this sample, this clonotype turned up once. The V gene is TRBV25-1, the J gene TRBJ1-2, with 7 bases fitting TRBD1. Germline CDR1 reads MGHDK; CDR2 reads SYGVNS. The ends lost 4 bases at V and 8 bases at J; junction bases unmatched: 7. CDR3 length: 13 amino acids. The CDR3 DNA reads TGTGCCAGCAGTGTCACGACAGGGCGAGGCTACACCTTC. Translated: CASSVTTGRGYTF.

This clonotype was counted at least ten times. V usage is TRBV3-1 and J usage is TRBJ2-1, with 9 bases that match TRBD1. The V segment lost 4 bases and the J segment 8 bases; nucleotides outside the gene matches: 9. The germline CDR1 and CDR2 sequences are LGHDT and YNNKEL (reference sequence). CDR3 length: 15 amino acids. CDR3 nucleotides: TGTGCCAGCAGCCGACTGGCTACAGGGGGCCATGAGCAGTTCTTC. Its protein product is CASSRLATGGHEQFF.

The gene calls are TRBV15 and TRBJ2-1; TRBD2 matches 7 bases. There are 18 residues in the CDR3. CDR1 is LNHNV, CDR2 YYDKDF, per germline (reference sequence). Germline trimming cut 0 bases from V and 7 bases from J; bases unmatched to any gene: 15. This CDR3 reads CATSRDEPPPAGVNEQFF. The CDR3 nucleotides are TGTGCCACCAGCAGAGATGAACCCCCTCCCGCGGGAGTGAATGAGCAGTTCTTC.

The V call is TRBV20-1, the J call TRBJ1-2; the D gene is possibly TRBD1 (5 bases). The CDR3 extends over 10 amino acids. Deletions cut 7 bases from V and 6 bases from J, with 9 bases between. Per germline, CDR1 DFQATT and CDR2 SNEGSKA (reference sequence). CDR3 residues: CSVGEHGYTF. CDR3 coding DNA: TGCAGTGTGGGGGAGCATGGCTACACCTTC.

V is TRBV20-1 and J is TRBJ2-1; possible D gene TRBD2, 6 bases. This CDR3 contains 16 residues. The V end was cut by 0 bases, the J end by 12 bases, with 24 bases between. Germline lookup yields CDR1 DFQATT and CDR2 SNEGSKA (reference sequence). Here the CDR3 reads CSARDPLAVRGIGQFF. The CDR3 nucleotides are TGCAGTGCTAGAGATCCCTTAGCGGTCCGAGGGATTGGGCAGTTCTTC.

This clonotype was seen at least ten times. The J gene is TRBJ2-5, the V gene TRBV28; D is uncertain. The V gene lost 7 bases and the J gene lost 0 bases, with 15 bases spanning the gap. There are 15 residues in the CDR3. The germline CDR1 and CDR2 sequences are MDHEN and SYDVKM. The DNA for the CDR3 is TGTGCCAGCACCGCCAAAACAAGAAACCAAGAGACCCAGTACTTC. Its translation is CASTAKTRNQETQYF.

This clonotype was seen at least ten times. The rearrangement links TRBV5-1 to TRBJ2-2; TRBD2 matches at 8 bases. V dropped 6 bases and J dropped 3; count of bases not matched to a gene: 4. The CDR3 runs to 14 residues. Germline V gene sequence: CDR1 SGHRS, CDR2 YFSETQ. The CDR3 loop reads CASKAGEYTGELFF. The CDR3 coding sequence is TGCGCCAGCAAAGCGGGAGAGTACACCGGGGAGCTGTTTTTT.

This clonotype was seen at least ten times. This rearrangement joins TRBV12-3 or TRBV12-4 to TRBJ2-3; D is ambiguous. This CDR3 region has 13 residues. Trimming shortened V by 7 bases and J by 2 bases, and 10 bases separated the two germline ends. CDR3 sequence: CASKPGLTDTQYF. The CDR3 nucleotides read TGTGCCAGCAAACCGGGCCTCACAGATACGCAGTATTTT.

This clonotype was counted at least ten times. V gene TRBV5-1 combines with J gene TRBJ2-1; 9 bases are shared with TRBD2. This CDR3 contains 17 residues. Germline trimming cut 4 bases from V and 0 bases from J; bases unmatched to any gene: 8. The germline CDR1 and CDR2 sequences are SGHRS and YFSETQ. CDR3 sequence reads: CASSTLAGLSSYNEQFF. The CDR3 DNA follows: TGCGCCAGCAGCACGCTAGCGGGACTGAGCTCCTACAATGAGCAGTTCTTC.

This clonotype was recorded at least ten times. V gene TRBV6-4 combines with J gene TRBJ2-3; a weak D match, TRBD2 (5 bases). The CDR3 spans 15 residues. Trimming stripped 3 bases from V and 1 base from J, with 11 bases between. Germline V CDR1 and CDR2: MRHNA, SNTAGT. The CDR3 DNA is TGTGCCAGCAGTGAGGAGGCTGGGGGCACAGATACGCAGTATTTT. Protein: CASSEEAGGTDTQYF.

On this clonotype: Here the CDR3 omits its conserved ending phenylalanine or tryptophan, so a read error is the likely source. The chain joins TRBV20-1 to TRBJ2-3, with TRBD1 as a possible D gene (6 bases). Trimming stripped 0 bases from V and 5 bases from J, with 9 bases between. The germline CDR1 and CDR2 sequences are DFQATT and SNEGSKA (reference sequence). The CDR3 is 13 amino acids. The CDR3 coding sequence is TGCAGTGCTAGAGAGGGGGCCAAAGATACGCAGTATTCT. Protein sequence: CSAREGAKDTQYS.

This clonotype was observed at least ten times. The gene calls are TRBV20-1 and TRBJ2-5, with D unclear. V gave up 6 bases and J gave up 1 base, with 12 bases separating them. This CDR3 has 13 amino acids. From germline, CDR1 is DFQATT and CDR2 SNEGSKA (reference sequence). CDR3 coding DNA: TGCAGTGCCAACGACCAGTCCCAAGAGACCCAGTACTTC. Protein product: CSANDQSQETQYF.